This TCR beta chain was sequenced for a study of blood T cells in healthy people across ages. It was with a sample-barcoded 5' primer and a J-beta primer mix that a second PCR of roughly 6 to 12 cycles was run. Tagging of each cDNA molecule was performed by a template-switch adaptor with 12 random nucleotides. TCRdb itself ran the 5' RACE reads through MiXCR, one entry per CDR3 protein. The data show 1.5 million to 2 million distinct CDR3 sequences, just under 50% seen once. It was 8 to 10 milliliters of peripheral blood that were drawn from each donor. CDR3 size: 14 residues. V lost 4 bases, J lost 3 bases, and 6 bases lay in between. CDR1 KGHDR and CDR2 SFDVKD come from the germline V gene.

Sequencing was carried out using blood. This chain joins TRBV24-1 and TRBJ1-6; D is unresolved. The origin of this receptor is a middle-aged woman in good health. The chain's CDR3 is CATSDGLYNSPLHF. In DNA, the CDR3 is TGTGCCACCAGTGACGGCCTCTATAATTCACCCCTCCACTTT.